A selection of T cell receptor beta chains follows, all from one sample in a study of a mutant IDH1 vaccine in newly diagnosed glioma. The antigens of these receptors remain unknown. Clones were sequenced by immunoSEQ multiplex PCR, and TCRdb holds only the in-frame ones, with some missing. The data show 8,500 to 14,000 clones, around 81% seen once. Material: PBMCs, obtained from a glioma patient whose treatment included an IDH1 peptide vaccine. The source of these receptors is a man aged 25-45 years with glioma. Each CDR3 is given with its conserved first and last residue. A D gene is named only where the DNA matches it firmly. Clone size is not always given. Where it is, it says once, few, many or a class for expanded clones.

TRBV5-1	-	TRBJ2-3	-	TGCGCCAGCAGGCCCGGGACATCCACAGATACGCAGTATTTT	CASRPGTSTDTQYF
TRBV5-5	-	TRBJ1-1	-	TGTGCCAGCAGAGGGATGAACACTGAAGCTTTCTTT	CASRGMNTEAFF
TRBV5-6	-	TRBJ1-5	-	TGTGCCAGCAGCTCAGTACAGGGATCCCAGCCCCAGCATTTT	CASSSVQGSQPQHF
TRBV6-5	-	TRBJ2-7	-	TGTGCCAGCAGTAAACCGAAATCCTACGAGCAGTACTTC	CASSKPKSYEQYF
TRBV11-2	TRBD1	TRBJ2-5	-	TGTGCCAGCAGCGGACAGGGGGAGACCCAGTACTTC	CASSGQGETQYF
TRBV6-1	-	TRBJ1-2	-	TGTGCCAGCAGGCAGGACGGATATGGCTACACCTTC	CASRQDGYGYTF
TRBV6-5	TRBD2	TRBJ2-7	once	TGTGCCTCCCGAAGGGGACTAGCGGGAGAGTACGAGCAGTACTTC	CASRRGLAGEYEQYF
TRBV5-6	-	TRBJ2-2	-	TGTGCCAGCAGCCCAACGGGACAATCGAACACCGGGGAGCTGTTTTTT	CASSPTGQSNTGELFF
TRBV2	-	TRBJ2-7	-	TGTGCCAGCAGTCCCACCTACGAGCAGTACTTC	CASSPTYEQYF
TRBV27	TRBD1	TRBJ2-7	-	TGTGCCAGCAGTCCCTCGCCGACAGGGGGCGGGTCCGAGCAGTACTTC	CASSPSPTGGGSEQYF
TRBV2	-	TRBJ1-1	-	TGTGCCAGCAGAGGAACAGGGAATGTTTTCTTT	CASRGTGNVFF
TRBV29-1	TRBD2	TRBJ2-1	-	TGCAGCGTCGCCCGGACTAGCGGGGACCTTGATGAGCAGTTCTTC	CSVARTSGDLDEQFF
TRBV7-9	-	TRBJ2-1	few	TGTGCCAGCACCCCTCTCCGGGGACACCAGGGCTCCTACAATGAGCAGTTCTTC	CASTPLRGHQGSYNEQFF
TRBV10-1	-	TRBJ1-1	few	TGCGCCAGCAGTGGGGATCTGGACACTGAAGCTTTCTTT	CASSGDLDTEAFF
TRBV7-7	TRBD1	TRBJ1-1	few	TGTGCCAGCAGCCCGGACAGGTTCACTGAAGCTTTCTTT	CASSPDRFTEAFF
TRBV7-2	-	TRBJ1-5	-	TGTGCCAGCAGCTTAAGGTCAGGGGTTGGACAGCCCCAGCATTTT	CASSLRSGVGQPQHF
TRBV18	-	TRBJ1-1	once	TGTGCCAGCTCACCACGAGGGCCAGAGACGAACACTGAAGCTTTCTTT	CASSPRGPETNTEAFF
TRBV7-9	-	TRBJ1-4	-	TGTGCCAGCAGCTTAACCCCAGCATCGACTAATGAAAAACTGTTTTTT	CASSLTPASTNEKLFF
TRBV29-1	-	TRBJ2-7	-	TGCAGCGTTGATGGAATGGCAAACGAGCAGTACTTC	CSVDGMANEQYF
TRBV14	-	TRBJ2-3	-	TGTGCCAGCAGCCACCCGGGACCAGCGAGGCTTACGCAGTATTTT	CASSHPGPARLTQYF
TRBV18	-	TRBJ2-3	-	TGTGCCAGCTCGCCCGCGTCCACAGATACGCAGTATTTT	CASSPASTDTQYF
TRBV6-1	TRBD1	TRBJ1-2	-	TGTGCCAGCAGAGTAACAGGGGGAGACTATGGCTACACCTTC	CASRVTGGDYGYTF
TRBV4-1	-	TRBJ1-5	few	TGCGCCAGCAGCCTCGGTGGAAAGCCCCAGCATTTT	CASSLGGKPQHF
TRBV30	-	TRBJ2-3	-	TGTGCCTGGAGTGTGTCCTGGGCAGCAGATACGCAGTATTTT	CAWSVSWAADTQYF
TRBV27	-	TRBJ2-1	-	TGTGCCAGCAGTGGGGACGATTCCTACAATGAGCAGTTCTTC	CASSGDDSYNEQFF
TRBV2	TRBD1	TRBJ1-2	few	TGTGCCGCATGGGACAGATCTAACTATGGCTACACCTTC	CAAWDRSNYGYTF
TRBV4-1	-	TRBJ2-2	-	TGCGCCAGCAGCCTCCTTTACGGGGAGCTGTTTTTT	CASSLLYGELFF
TRBV10-2	-	TRBJ2-7	-	TGCGCCAGCCTCCCCGGGACACCCTACGAGCAGTACTTC	CASLPGTPYEQYF
TRBV27	-	TRBJ2-1	-	TGTGCCAGCAGTAGCTCTACCGCCTCCTACAATGAGCAGTTCTTC	CASSSSTASYNEQFF
TRBV5-8	-	TRBJ1-1	-	TGTGCCAGCAGCCGGCGGGGAGGGATGAACACTGAAGCTTTCTTT	CASSRRGGMNTEAFF
TRBV5-1	-	TRBJ1-2	-	TGCGCCAGCTCGTGGGGGGCAGCCCTATTGGGCTACACCTTC	CASSWGAALLGYTF
TRBV27	TRBD2	TRBJ2-7	-	TGTGCCAGCAGAACGGAGACTAGCGGGGCCTACGAGCAGTACTTC	CASRTETSGAYEQYF
TRBV2	-	TRBJ1-1	-	TGTGCCAGCAGACGCAAGTGGGACACTGAAGCTTTCTTT	CASRRKWDTEAFF
TRBV29-1	TRBD1	TRBJ2-1	-	TGCAGCGTTGGTCGACAGGGTAGGAACAATGAGCAGTTCTTC	CSVGRQGRNNEQFF
TRBV19	-	TRBJ2-2	-	TGTGCCTCAAACTTAAACACCGGGGAGCTGTTTTTT	CASNLNTGELFF
TRBV19	-	TRBJ1-1	once	TGTGCCAGTAGTTTCCCTAACACTATGGAGACTGAAGCTTTCTTT	CASSFPNTMETEAFF
TRBV18	-	TRBJ1-1	-	TGTGCCAGCTCACCGGTTTGGGGGAACACTGAAGCTTTCTTT	CASSPVWGNTEAFF
TRBV6-5	-	TRBJ2-7	-	TGTGCCAGCAGTTACCTCTACGAGCAGTACTTC	CASSYLYEQYF
TRBV7-2	-	TRBJ1-1	once	TGTGCCAGCAGTGGTCCGTTTGGGTACACTGAAGCTTTCTTT	CASSGPFGYTEAFF
TRBV2	-	TRBJ2-7	-	TGTGCCAGCAGTGCTCGTGGGACGGTCCACGAGCAGTACTTC	CASSARGTVHEQYF
TRBV10-3	TRBD1	TRBJ1-1	few	TGTGCCATCAGTGAGCAGGGGGCGAACACTGAAGCTTTCTTT	CAISEQGANTEAFF